This T cell receptor beta chain was sequenced during a study of post-analysis software for immune sequencing data (dated by TCRdb to between 2014 and 2017). Concerning the study at large: Relapsing-remitting, secondary progressive and progressive-relapsing multiple sclerosis were recorded as disease courses, and subtype annotation was lacking for some patients. The multiple sclerosis patient repertoires were compared with approximately 11 previously published healthy control repertoires from donors aged roughly 6 to 27 years. A subset of samples was prepared in parallel using single-end sample barcoding, then pooled and co-amplified after Illumina adapter ligation. What the study reported, not specific to this receptor: Significantly lower normalized Chao1 diversity was found in multiple sclerosis patients than in controls, suggesting substantial peripheral T-cell clonal expansion. The control group was slightly older than the multiple sclerosis patient group. Four or five TRBV segments, including TRBV5-6, TRBV5-1 and TRBV20-1, were significantly more frequent in patients than controls. When samples were clustered directly using the F measure, samples prepared in the same batch co-clustered strongly, which prompted a batch-effect correction.

To demonstrate the VDJtools post-analysis software, the study profiled TCR beta repertoires from the peripheral blood of under 15 young patients with multiple sclerosis. The multiple sclerosis patients were children and adolescents ranging in age from roughly 6 to 15 years. The receptor library was made with PCR. Sequencing was performed on an Illumina HiSeq 2500. Unique molecular identifiers were incorporated into TCR beta cDNA libraries to reduce PCR and sequencing biases. About 500,000 cDNA molecules were obtained for every 1 to 10 million input T cells, so each molecule roughly corresponded to one T cell. The patient libraries were prepared and sequenced with the same protocol used for the earlier healthy control dataset. Samples belonging to the same batch were prepared together, multiplexed and sequenced on a shared HiSeq lane. The original pipeline was this. MIGEC was used to process the raw barcoded reads, and molecular identifier groups with only a single read were discarded before consensus assembly and CDR3 extraction. VDJtools was used for post-analysis of the clonotype tables, with diversity normalized by down-sampling every dataset to the smallest sample size. In repertoire overlap clustering, CDR3 amino acid sequences, but not nucleotide sequences, were matched to correct batch-related cross-sample contamination. TCRdb ran its own pipeline on the public reads, namely fastp trimming at Q25 and MiXCR clone calling, and kept in-frame beta chains. Merged by CDR3 protein, the rows form single entries marked with the most common genes and DNA. TCRdb, not the authors, supplied the V and J calls. The sample table holds some 890,000 distinct CDR3 sequences, of which approximately 57% were seen once. The ten biggest clones cover approximately 4.5% of the sample.

The germline ends are 18 bases apart after V is trimmed by 6 bases and J by 4 bases. Reading the germline V gene gives CDR1 SQVTM and CDR2 ANQGSEA. Its CDR3 holds 14 amino acids, cysteine through phenylalanine. Only the CDR3 DNA is retained, 42 bases long and in frame from the first base. This clonotype has just a few counts. Its antigen is still unknown. Per-nucleotide qualities are absent, and no much larger clonotype sits a single base away. This sequence uses TRBV29-1 and TRBJ1-2; too little of a D gene remains to name it. The clonotype originates from a girl aged 10 to 17 with multiple sclerosis. Sequences were obtained from blood. CDR3 region: CSVFSGQSTYGYTF. The DNA is TGCAGCGTGTTCTCCGGGCAGAGCACCTATGGCTACACCTTC.